This TCR beta chain was profiled in a study of T cell repertoires in cytomegalovirus infection. This clonotype was seen a few times. MiXCR was run by TCRdb on the reads, yielding one entry per CDR3 protein. Of 250,000 or so distinct CDR3 sequences in the sample, approximately 9% were seen once. V was pared by 0 bases and J by 1 base, with 7 bases between. The CDR3 is made up of 14 amino acids. Germline V gene data show CDR1 as LNHDA and CDR2 as SQIVND (reference sequence). The sequence was collected from a human donor in good health (CMV status not recorded). Some clones in this sample may be carry-over from other donors' samples. The V gene is TRBV19, the J gene TRBJ2-7; TRBD1 might be the D (6 bases). The sequenced material came from PBMCs. Here the CDR3 reads CASSIDRGSYEQYF. CDR3 in DNA: TGTGCCAGTAGTATAGACAGGGGATCCTACGAGCAGTACTTC.